The entry below describes one T cell receptor beta chain. Its antigen is still unknown. Per-base quality was not reported, and no clone a single base away is much larger than it. This sample is drawn from a study of radiation and T cells in renal cell carcinoma (dated by TCRdb to the early 2020s). The study in broad terms: Samples came from a clinical trial, in which primary renal cell carcinomas received 15 Gy stereotactic body radiation therapy followed by nephrectomy 4 weeks later. In total, roughly 51 samples underwent TCR beta sequencing: some 26 tumors plus 27 peripheral blood samples. In the roughly 49 samples combined, roughly 4.4 million unique CDR3 nucleotide sequences were found, encoding 2 million to 3 million unique CDR3 amino acid sequences. What the work shows at the level of the full study, not this receptor alone: An increase in top tumor clonotypes in blood was observed from baseline to 2 weeks post-radiation, followed by contraction by 4 weeks, which was taken to suggest transient expansion of tumor-resident clones. Because pretreatment tumor biopsies were not available, the baseline intratumoral presence of clonotypes could not be determined. Tracking of blood repertoire dynamics stopped at three to five weeks after treatment, with no follow-up past that point. With a single-armed trial design, the study had no way to address how radiation dose or scheduling affects the TCR repertoire.

The CDR3 covers 15 residues, taking in both the cysteine and the phenylalanine. Of the read, only the CDR3 DNA is kept; its 45 bases are in frame from base 1. Trimming removed 1 base from V and 4 bases from J, leaving 14 bases between the germline ends. The germline V gene (reference sequence) sets CDR1 to GTSNPN and CDR2 to SVGIG. Following the manufacturer's recommendations, the immunoSEQ kit was used to generate TCR beta libraries from genomic DNA. Library preparation used a first multiplex PCR with proprietary primers, then a second PCR adding unique barcodes, with bead cleanups after each round. A kit-provided positive control reaction and a negative control reaction were included in every sample batch. The final libraries underwent checking on an Agilent 4200 TapeStation D1000 ScreenTape, volumetric pooling, and quantification by qPCR. Sequencing ran on an Illumina NextSeq500 with a MidOutput 150-cycle cartridge, using 156 Read1 and 15 Index1 cycles with kit custom primers. The pooled library was loaded at approximately 0.96 pM, and approximately 20% PhiX control was spiked in. Regarding the original processing steps: Vendor-processed data were analyzed in R, and a clonotype was defined as all T cells sharing the same CDR3 nucleotide sequence. In the clone abundance analyses, frequencies were normalized to the 10,000 most abundant clones in each sample. Public T cell clones, which averaged fewer than five per sample, were excluded before analysis. Tumor-enriched and baseline blood-enriched clonotypes were defined by at least a 32-fold difference in abundance between compartments. A beta-binomial differential abundance model was used to identify clonotypes that were expanded or contracted between blood time points. Similarity between tumor and blood repertoires was quantified using the Baroni-Urbani and Buser coefficient, and groups were compared with two-tailed Wilcoxon tests in R. TCRdb re-hosts the immuneACCESS table, in-frame sequences only. Its copies lack some clones; in the studies checked, an unresolved V gene accounts for under half of them, and the cause for the rest is not known. Clone size and V and J calls were adopted from that table, with D and trimming inferred from the DNA. In this sample the table shows some 80,000 clones, 80% to 90% of which occur a single time. The ten most abundant clones make up 22% of the sample.

What the time point label conveys for this sample: blood 2 weeks post-SBRT. This specimen's treatment or condition label, per the study, means: 15 Gy SBRT to primary tumor, nephrectomy 4 weeks later. To follow tumor-enriched clonotypes, peripheral blood was collected serially from radiation-treated patients at baseline and again at 2 weeks and 4 weeks after SBRT. Every patient had renal cell carcinoma of clear cell pathology. The QIAamp DNA Blood Mini Kit (Qiagen) was used to prepare genomic DNA for TCR sequencing. The analyses included just those samples that passed every quality control check. Recombination joined TRBV30 with TRBJ1-3, and perhaps TRBD1 as D gene, on 5 matching bases. The sequencing here drew on blood, taken from a patient whose treatment included radiotherapy and nephrectomy. The TCR sequence derives from a woman aged 45-65 years with renal cell carcinoma. The DNA sequence follows: TGTGCCTGGAGTGATAGTCGTGGGGCGGGAAACACCATATATTTT. Its amino acids are CAWSDSRGAGNTIYF.